The rows below give T cell receptor beta chains drawn from one sample of a study of OX40 agonist ivuxolimab in advanced cancers. TCRdb's table, derived via immunoSEQ multiplex PCR, lists solely in-frame clones and lacks some. The table has tens of thousands of clones, around 90% seen once. Sequences were derived from CD4+ or CD8+ T cells sorted from blood, sampled in a trial of the OX40 agonist ivuxolimab. These receptors came from an adult with an advanced solid tumor such as melanoma, head and neck, liver or kidney cancer. Each CDR3 is given with its conserved first and last residue. D genes are given only for firm matches. Not every row has a clone size; where given, it reads once, few, many or a size class.

TRBV7-2,NA,once,TRBJ2-5,CASLQTTETQYF,TGTGCCAGCCTCCAGACCACGGAGACCCAGTACTTC
TRBV11-3,TRBD2,NA,TRBJ2-7,CASSLGLGLAGTYEQYF,TGTGCCAGCAGCTTAGGCCTGGGACTAGCGGGAACCTACGAGCAGTACTTC
TRBV19,NA,NA,TRBJ2-7,CASSITGSNPYEQYF,TGTGCCAGTAGTATAACCGGGTCAAACCCCTACGAGCAGTACTTC
TRBV9,NA,NA,TRBJ2-1,CASSVGTYNEQFF,TGTGCCAGCAGCGTGGGAACCTACAATGAGCAGTTCTTC
TRBV21-1,NA,NA,TRBJ1-2,CASGRQGNQGGYTF,TGTGCCAGCGGTAGACAGGGGAATCAGGGGGGCTACACCTTC
TRBV28,NA,NA,TRBJ1-3,CASSPSMGGVGGNTIYF,TGTGCCAGCAGTCCCAGCATGGGGGGGGTTGGCGGAAACACCATATATTTT
TRBV5-1,NA,NA,TRBJ2-3,CASSLFGVGTDTQYF,TGCGCCAGCAGCTTGTTCGGGGTAGGCACAGATACGCAGTATTTT
TRBV28,NA,NA,TRBJ1-1,CASSFYQGNVLRAFF,TGTGCCAGCAGTTTTTATCAGGGAAACGTTTTGAGGGCTTTCTTT
TRBV5-6,TRBD2,NA,TRBJ2-7,CASSTGLAREQYF,TGTGCCAGCAGCACTGGACTAGCAAGGGAGCAGTACTTC
TRBV6-5,NA,NA,TRBJ2-5,CASSNRKETQYF,TGTGCCAGCAGTAACAGAAAAGAGACCCAGTACTTC
TRBV14,NA,NA,TRBJ2-7,CASSQVSLSYEQYF,TGTGCCAGCAGCCAAGTTTCACTTTCCTACGAGCAGTACTTC
TRBV6-5,NA,NA,TRBJ1-1,CASSSRAKTEAFF,TGTGCCAGCAGTTCAAGGGCCAAAACTGAAGCTTTCTTT
TRBV6-4,TRBD2,NA,TRBJ2-7,CASSPTSGRALEQYF,TGTGCCAGCAGTCCTACTAGCGGGAGGGCTCTCGAGCAGTACTTC
TRBV2,TRBD2,few,TRBJ2-2,CASRTSVSTGELFF,TGTGCCAGCAGGACTAGCGTTTCTACCGGGGAGCTGTTTTTT
TRBV5-1,NA,NA,TRBJ2-3,CASSSAPTSDSTDTQYF,TGCGCCAGCAGCTCCGCGCCCACATCCGATAGCACAGATACGCAGTATTTT
TRBV6-1,NA,NA,TRBJ1-3,CASSAHPWSSGNTIYF,TGTGCCAGCAGTGCCCATCCATGGAGCTCTGGAAACACCATATATTTT
TRBV27,NA,NA,TRBJ1-4,CASSREATNEKLFF,TGTGCCAGCAGTAGGGAAGCAACTAATGAAAAACTGTTTTTT
TRBV7-3,NA,NA,TRBJ2-1,CASSPGTDRYNEQFF,TGTGCCAGCAGCCCGGGGACCGATCGGTACAATGAGCAGTTCTTC
TRBV7-9,NA,once,TRBJ2-1,CASRKERLATYNEQFF,TGTGCCAGCAGAAAAGAGAGGCTAGCGACCTACAATGAGCAGTTCTTC
TRBV10-3,TRBD2,NA,TRBJ2-1,CAIRSSAGGNNEQFF,TGTGCCATCAGGAGTTCCGCGGGGGGGAACAATGAGCAGTTCTTC
TRBV11-3,NA,NA,TRBJ2-7,CASSLGRLLGEQYF,TGTGCCAGCAGCTTAGGTCGTTTGTTGGGGGAGCAGTACTTC
TRBV5-1,TRBD1,NA,TRBJ2-7,CASSSGQTYEQYF,TGCGCCAGCAGCTCGGGACAGACCTACGAGCAGTACTTC
TRBV10-3,NA,NA,TRBJ2-7,CAIGSTEFAYEQYF,TGTGCCATCGGATCCACAGAGTTTGCCTACGAGCAGTACTTC
TRBV19,TRBD1,NA,TRBJ1-5,CASRTTGGGQPQHF,TGTGCCAGTAGAACTACAGGGGGCGGTCAGCCCCAGCATTTT
TRBV28,TRBD2,few,TRBJ2-3,CASSLYPGLAGGRGTDTQYF,TGTGCCAGCAGTTTATACCCGGGACTAGCGGGAGGGCGAGGCACAGATACGCAGTATTTT
TRBV19,NA,NA,TRBJ2-1,CASSTIRGGEQFF,TGTGCCAGTAGTACAATCCGCGGTGGTGAGCAGTTCTTC
TRBV4-3,TRBD2,few,TRBJ2-7,CASSQEAGNEQYF,TGCGCCAGCAGCCAAGAAGCGGGGAACGAGCAGTACTTC
TRBV10-3,NA,once,TRBJ1-1,CAISESRTDTEAFF,TGTGCCATCAGTGAGTCGCGGACAGACACTGAAGCTTTCTTT
TRBV27,NA,NA,TRBJ2-7,CASGRSPTYEQYF,TGTGCCAGCGGTCGAAGCCCGACCTACGAGCAGTACTTC
TRBV4-1,NA,NA,TRBJ2-3,CASRLALTSTDTQYF,TGCGCCAGCAGATTAGCGCTCACTAGCACAGATACGCAGTATTTT
TRBV5-1,TRBD1,NA,TRBJ1-5,CASSLESGGQPQHF,TGCGCCAGCAGCTTGGAATCAGGGGGTCAGCCCCAGCATTTT
TRBV18,TRBD1,NA,TRBJ2-7,CASSAPGQGYEQYF,TGTGCCAGCTCAGCCCCGGGACAGGGCTACGAGCAGTACTTC
TRBV11-2,NA,NA,TRBJ1-6,CASSLDRDHPLHF,TGTGCCAGCAGCTTAGATCGTGACCATCCCCTCCACTTT